This T cell receptor beta chain emerged from a study of control samples from healthy donors and cancer patients. In germline, CDR1 is SNHLY, CDR2 FYNNEI. With 4 bases clipped from V and 3 bases from J, the junction kept 5 bases outside the gene matches. The CDR3 length is 15 residues. Using immunoSEQ multiplex PCR, the repertoire was profiled, and TCRdb retains in-frame clones only, with some absent. The sample consists of 150,000 to 200,000 clones, around 92% of them appearing once. The chain links TRBV2 to TRBJ2-7; 11 positions match TRBD1. The receptor's source is a woman in her twenties or thirties in good health. The sequenced material came from blood. The CDR3, as DNA: TGTGCCAGCAGTGGGGCAGGGACAGGGGGCTACGAGCAGTACTTC. Translated: CASSGAGTGGYEQYF.